The present entry profiles one T cell receptor beta chain with its context. Study processing details: Using reference gene primer amplification, nucleated cell counts were estimated. Produced via immunoSEQ multiplex PCR; TCRdb's table is partial and in-frame only. D and trimming were read from the DNA, whereas the V and J calls and clone size are those reported in that table. The table shows 250,000 or so clones, with around 84% occurring only once. The data derive from a study of blood T cell repertoires in COVID-19. Overall study context: Specimens from acute and convalescent COVID-19 originated in the United States, Italy and Spain. In each case, the material was cDNA or gDNA derived from T cells, B-cell-depleted T cells, or PBMCs.

This CDR3 contains 15 residues. Germline V CDR1 and CDR2: SGHTA, FQGTGA. After removal of 1 base from V and 6 bases from J, the junction contained 5 bases not matched to a gene. The chain combines TRBV7-3 with TRBJ2-5; 10 positions match TRBD2. This clonotype originated in a woman between 40 and 50 years old who had recovered from COVID-19. Specimen: peripheral blood. In nucleotides, the CDR3 is TGTGCCAGCAGCTTAAGTAGCGGGGGGCTACAGACCCAGTACTTC. Protein product: CASSLSSGGLQTQYF.